This entry is about one T cell receptor (beta chain). This sample is part of a study of OX40 agonist ivuxolimab in advanced cancers. Only in-frame clones appear in the TCRdb table, and some are missing; sequencing was by immunoSEQ multiplex PCR. This table holds about 83,000 clones, roughly 89% found once. The origin of this receptor is an adult with an advanced solid tumor such as melanoma, head and neck, liver or kidney cancer. Here the sequenced sample was CD4+ or CD8+ T cells sorted from blood, taken in a trial of the OX40 agonist ivuxolimab.

The CDR3 coding sequence is TGTGCCAGCAGCTGGGGAGTTGACTCGGATGAGCAGTTCTTC. This gives the protein CASSWGVDSDEQFF. The rearrangement joins TRBV5-7 to TRBJ2-1, with a tentative D call TRBD2 (5 bases). TRBV5-7 is reported as an ORF; its role is uncertain. CDR3 length equals 14 residues. The V end was cut by 3 bases, the J end by 8 bases, with 15 bases between.